This T cell receptor beta chain was found in a study of blood T cell repertoires in COVID-19 (dated by TCRdb to about 2020). About the study as a whole: The collaborator samples originated in the United States, Italy and Spain and spanned the acute and convalescent phases of COVID-19. The prospective study material was composed of cDNA or gDNA derived from T cells, B-cell-depleted T cells, or PBMCs. The dataset comprised deeply sampled blood TCRbeta repertoires from subjects exposed to, actively infected with, or recovered from COVID-19. A freely available public database, intended as a resource for researchers studying the immune response to SARS-CoV-2, is where the repertoires were released. The samples were drawn from two sources: the first 160 participants of the ongoing ImmuneRACE study, and over 950 subjects contributed by 6 global collaborators. A de-identified subject ID, COVID-19 status, age in years and sex were almost always included in the sample metadata. Where available, HLA class I and class II types were obtained from metadata supplied by the sample provider rather than from assay-based typing. The investigation overall reported the following: The quantity of clinical and demographic metadata differed by source and by participant and was supplied without curation.

Whole blood was collected in K2EDTA tubes by collaborating institutions according to the institutions' own protocols. For TCRbeta analysis, collaborators shipped samples in one of three forms: frozen whole blood, isolated PBMCs, or DNA extracted from either of those sample types. The germline V gene supplies CDR1 SGHTA and CDR2 FQGNSA. From cysteine to phenylalanine, the CDR3 is 14 amino acids long. The only DNA kept is the CDR3, 42 bases in frame from the first base. Here V drops 5 bases and J drops 8 bases, and the junction holds 7 bases not matched to any gene. This clone was observed a few times. Its cognate antigen has yet to be identified. No qualities accompany the bases; no much larger clone lies one base away. The immunoSEQ Assay, a bias-controlled multiplex PCR, was used to amplify TCRbeta CDR3 regions from genomic DNA. In the source study's methods: The number of nucleated cells in each sample was estimated by amplification of reference gene primers within the assay. To quantify the absolute abundance of each unique TCRbeta CDR3 rearrangement, sequence reads were collapsed and filtered. For each sample, productive Simpson clonality was calculated as the square root of Simpson's diversity index across productive rearrangements. The source is immuneACCESS, and TCRdb retained only in-frame sequences with V and J called. Part of the clones is not carried over; for the studies checked, unresolved V genes explain less than half of this, and the remainder is unexplained. That table furnishes V, J and clone size, whereas the DNA furnished D and trimming. The sample table holds more than 75,000 clones, of which approximately 80% were seen once. The ten largest clones capture 25% of the sample.

The receptor chain draws on TRBV7-2 and TRBJ1-3; TRBD1 lines up with 9 middle nucleotides. The TCR originated in a man in his fifties or sixties with acute or convalescent COVID-19. What was sequenced was peripheral blood. In nucleotide form, the sequence is TGTGCCAGCAGCCAAATACAGGGGGCAGACACCATATATTTT. This sequence encodes CASSQIQGADTIYF.